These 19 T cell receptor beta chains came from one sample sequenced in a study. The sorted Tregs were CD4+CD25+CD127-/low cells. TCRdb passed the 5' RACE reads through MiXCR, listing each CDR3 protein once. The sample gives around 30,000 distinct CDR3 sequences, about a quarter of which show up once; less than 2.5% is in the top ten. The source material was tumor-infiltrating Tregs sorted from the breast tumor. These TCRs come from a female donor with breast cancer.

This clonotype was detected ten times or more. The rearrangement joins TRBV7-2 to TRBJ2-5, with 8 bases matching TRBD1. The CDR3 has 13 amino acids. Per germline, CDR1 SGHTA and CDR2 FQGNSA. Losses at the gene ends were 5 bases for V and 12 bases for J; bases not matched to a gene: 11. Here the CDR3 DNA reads TGTGCCAGCAGCCGTTTCCCAGGGGGCCCGAAGTACTTC. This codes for CASSRFPGGPKYF.

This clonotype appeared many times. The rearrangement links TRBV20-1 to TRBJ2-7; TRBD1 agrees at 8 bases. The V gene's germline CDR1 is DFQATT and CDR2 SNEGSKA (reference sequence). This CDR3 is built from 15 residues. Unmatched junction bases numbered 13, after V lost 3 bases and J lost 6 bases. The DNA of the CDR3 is TGCAGTGCTAGGAGTCCCGGGACAGGAGGGTCCGAGCAGTACTTC. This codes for CSARSPGTGGSEQYF.

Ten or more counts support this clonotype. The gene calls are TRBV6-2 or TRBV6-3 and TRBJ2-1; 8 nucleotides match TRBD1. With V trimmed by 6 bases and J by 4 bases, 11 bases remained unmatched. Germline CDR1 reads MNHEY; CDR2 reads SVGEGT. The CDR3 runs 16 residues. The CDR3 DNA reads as TGTGCCAGCAGGGACCGACAGGGGCAGGGATACAATGAGCAGTTCTTC. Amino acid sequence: CASRDRQGQGYNEQFF.

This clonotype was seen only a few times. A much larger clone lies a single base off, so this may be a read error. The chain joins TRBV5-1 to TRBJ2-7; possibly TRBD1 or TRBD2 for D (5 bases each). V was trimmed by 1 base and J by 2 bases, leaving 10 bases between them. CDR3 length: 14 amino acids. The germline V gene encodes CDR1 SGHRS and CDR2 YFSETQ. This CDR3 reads CASSLNGDPYEQYF. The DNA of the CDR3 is TGCGCCAGCAGCTTGAACGGGGACCCCTACGAGCAGTACTTC.

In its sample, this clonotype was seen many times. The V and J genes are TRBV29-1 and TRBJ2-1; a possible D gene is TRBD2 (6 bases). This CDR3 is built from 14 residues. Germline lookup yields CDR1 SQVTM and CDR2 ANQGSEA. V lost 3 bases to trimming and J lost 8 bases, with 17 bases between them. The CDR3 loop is CSVDWGLGGDEQFF. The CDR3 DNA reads TGCAGCGTTGATTGGGGACTCGGGGGAGATGAGCAGTTCTTC.

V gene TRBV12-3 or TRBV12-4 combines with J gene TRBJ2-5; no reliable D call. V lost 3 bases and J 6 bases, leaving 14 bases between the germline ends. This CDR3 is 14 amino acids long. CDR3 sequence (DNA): TGTGCCAGCAGTTTCAGGACGGCGGTAAAGACCCAGTACTTC. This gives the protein CASSFRTAVKTQYF.

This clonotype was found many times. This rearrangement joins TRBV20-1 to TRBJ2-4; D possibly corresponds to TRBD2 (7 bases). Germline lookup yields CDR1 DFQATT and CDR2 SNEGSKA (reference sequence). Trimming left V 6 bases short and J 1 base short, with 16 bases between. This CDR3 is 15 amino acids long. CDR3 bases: TGCAGTGCAGGGGGAGCGGGAAAGGCCAAAAACATTCAGTACTTC. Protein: CSAGGAGKAKNIQYF.

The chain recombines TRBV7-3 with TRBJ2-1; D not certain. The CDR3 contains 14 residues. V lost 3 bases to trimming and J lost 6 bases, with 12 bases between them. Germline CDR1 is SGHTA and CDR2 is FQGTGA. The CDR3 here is CASSLVDQRNEQFF. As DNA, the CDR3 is TGTGCCAGCAGCTTGGTGGACCAGCGCAATGAGCAGTTCTTC.

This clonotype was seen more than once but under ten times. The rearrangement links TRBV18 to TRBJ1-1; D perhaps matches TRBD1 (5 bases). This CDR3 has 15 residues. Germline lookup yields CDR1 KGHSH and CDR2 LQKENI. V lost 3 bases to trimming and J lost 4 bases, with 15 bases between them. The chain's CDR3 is CASSPAPGGFTEAFF. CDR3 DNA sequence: TGTGCCAGCTCACCCGCCCCCGGGGGATTCACTGAAGCTTTCTTT.

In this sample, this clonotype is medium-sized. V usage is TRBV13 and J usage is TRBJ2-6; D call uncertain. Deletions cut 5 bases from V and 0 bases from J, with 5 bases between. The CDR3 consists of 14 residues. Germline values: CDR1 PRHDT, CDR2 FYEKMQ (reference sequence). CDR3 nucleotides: TGTGCCAGCAGCAAGTACTCTGGGGCCAACGTCCTGACTTTC. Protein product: CASSKYSGANVLTF. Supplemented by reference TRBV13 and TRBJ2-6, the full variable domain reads AAGVIQSPRHLIKEKRETATLKCYPIPRHDTVYWYQQGPGQDPQFLISFYEKMQSDKGSIPDRFSAQQFSDYHSELNMSSLELGDSALYFCASSKYSGANVLTFGAGSRLTVL.

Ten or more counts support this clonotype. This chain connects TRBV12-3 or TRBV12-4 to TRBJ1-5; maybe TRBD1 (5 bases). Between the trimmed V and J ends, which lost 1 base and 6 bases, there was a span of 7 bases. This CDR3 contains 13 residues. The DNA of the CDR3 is TGTGCCAGCAGTTTAGGTGGGACTCAGCCCCAGCATTTT. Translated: CASSLGGTQPQHF.

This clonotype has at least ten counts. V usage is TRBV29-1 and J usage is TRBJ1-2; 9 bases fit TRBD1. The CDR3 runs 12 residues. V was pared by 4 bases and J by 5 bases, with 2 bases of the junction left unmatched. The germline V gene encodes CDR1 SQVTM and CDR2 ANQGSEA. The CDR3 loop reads CSVVGTGYGYTF. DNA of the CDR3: TGCAGCGTTGTTGGGACAGGGTATGGCTACACCTTC.

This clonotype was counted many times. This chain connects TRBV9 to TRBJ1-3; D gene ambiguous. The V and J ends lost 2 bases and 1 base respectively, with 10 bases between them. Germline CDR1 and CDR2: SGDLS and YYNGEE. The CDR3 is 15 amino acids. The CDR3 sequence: CASSVGAYSGNTIYF. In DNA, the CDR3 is TGTGCCAGCAGCGTCGGCGCTTATTCTGGAAACACCATATATTTT. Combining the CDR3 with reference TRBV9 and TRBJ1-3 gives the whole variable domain DSGVTQTPKHLITATGQRVTLRCSPRSGDLSVYWYQQSLDQGLQFLIQYYNGEERAKGNILERFSAQQFPDLHSELNLSSLELGDSALYFCASSVGAYSGNTIYFGEGSWLTVV.

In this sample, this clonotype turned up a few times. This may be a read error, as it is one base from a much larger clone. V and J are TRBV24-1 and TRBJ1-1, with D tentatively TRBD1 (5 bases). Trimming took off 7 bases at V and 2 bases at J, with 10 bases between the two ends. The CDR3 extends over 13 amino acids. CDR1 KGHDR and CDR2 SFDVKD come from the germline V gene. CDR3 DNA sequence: TGTGCCACCAGAAGACAGACCAACACTGAAGCTTTCTTT. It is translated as CATRRQTNTEAFF.

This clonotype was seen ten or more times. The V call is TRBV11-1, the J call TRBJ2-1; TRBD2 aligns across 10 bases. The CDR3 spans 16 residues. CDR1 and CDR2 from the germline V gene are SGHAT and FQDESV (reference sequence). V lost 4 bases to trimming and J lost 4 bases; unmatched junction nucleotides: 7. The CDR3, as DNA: TGTGCCAGCAGCTCCCCACTAGCGGGGCTATACAATGAGCAGTTCTTC. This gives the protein CASSSPLAGLYNEQFF.

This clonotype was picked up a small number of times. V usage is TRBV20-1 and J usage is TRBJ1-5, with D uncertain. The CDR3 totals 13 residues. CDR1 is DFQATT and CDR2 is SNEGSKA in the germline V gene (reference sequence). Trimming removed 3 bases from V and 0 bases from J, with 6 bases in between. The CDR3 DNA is TGCAGTGCTAGGCGAGATAGCAATCAGCCCCAGCATTTT. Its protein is CSARRDSNQPQHF.

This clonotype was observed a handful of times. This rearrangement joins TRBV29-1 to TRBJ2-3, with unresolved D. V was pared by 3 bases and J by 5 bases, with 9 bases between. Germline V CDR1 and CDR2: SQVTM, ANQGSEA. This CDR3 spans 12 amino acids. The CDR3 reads CSVESQKDTQYF. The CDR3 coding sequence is TGCAGCGTTGAGAGCCAGAAAGATACGCAGTATTTT.

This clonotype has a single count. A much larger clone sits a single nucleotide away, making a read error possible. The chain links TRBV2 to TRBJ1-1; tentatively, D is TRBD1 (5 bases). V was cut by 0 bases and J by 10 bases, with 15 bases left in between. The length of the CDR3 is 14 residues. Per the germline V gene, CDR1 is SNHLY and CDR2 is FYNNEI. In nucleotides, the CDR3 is TGTGCCAGCAGTGAAGCGCCAGGCAGGGCGAGAGCTTTCTTT. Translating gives CASSEAPGRARAFF.

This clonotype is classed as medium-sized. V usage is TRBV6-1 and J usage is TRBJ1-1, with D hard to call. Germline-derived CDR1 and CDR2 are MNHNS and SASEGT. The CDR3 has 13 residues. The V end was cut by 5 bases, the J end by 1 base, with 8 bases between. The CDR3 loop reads CASSLGQNTEAFF. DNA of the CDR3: TGTGCCAGCAGTCTCGGTCAGAACACTGAAGCTTTCTTT.